This T cell receptor (beta chain) was recovered during a study of cytomegalovirus exposure and HLA in healthy donors. Study findings and constraints: Researchers catalogued 164 TCR beta chains as cytomegalovirus-associated.

This CDR3 is 14 amino acids long. From germline, CDR1 is SQVTM and CDR2 ANQGSEA. Trimming pared 7 bases from V and 4 bases from J, leaving 19 bases between. Produced via immunoSEQ multiplex PCR; TCRdb's table is partial and in-frame only. There are approximately 200,000 clones in the sample; over 80% occur only once, and 1% to 1.2% lies in the top ten. This clone was found a few times. Its antigen is still unknown. Material: PBMCs. The genes are TRBV29-1 and TRBJ1-1; a possible D gene is TRBD1 (5 bases). The receptor was isolated from a young woman in good health and CMV-seronegative. The CDR3 is CSAAPLKGITEAFF. The CDR3 DNA follows: TGCAGCGCCGCTCCCTTAAAGGGGATCACTGAAGCTTTCTTT.